This T cell receptor (beta chain) was captured in a study of CD8+CD57+ T cells in acquired aplastic anemia. As for the study in general: CD4+ cell libraries from healthy donors averaged about 10 million reads.

CDR3 and TCR beta VDJ profiling relied on genomic DNA as the template. TCRdb passed the reads through MiXCR, listing each CDR3 protein once. The table lists under 250,000 distinct CDR3 sequences, 34% of them singletons. General study points: Patients and controls shared roughly 30 CD8+ CDR3 sequences, which appeared highly expressed in patients and within their immunodominant clones.

This CDR3 has 14 residues. The V gene's germline CDR1 is DFQATT and CDR2 SNEGSKA (reference sequence). As concerns this clonotype: The target antigen is unknown. With a much larger clone just one base away, this may be a read error.

The chain recombines TRBV20-1 with TRBJ1-4; D remains ambiguous. This TCR came from a human donor in good health, serving as a control. Sequencing input: sorted CD4+, CD8+, or CD8+CD57+ T cells (not recorded which) from PBMCs. CDR3 sequence (DNA): TGCAGTGCTAGGGGATTGGGCAGATTGGAAAAACTGGTTTTT. It translates to CSARGLGRLEKLVF.